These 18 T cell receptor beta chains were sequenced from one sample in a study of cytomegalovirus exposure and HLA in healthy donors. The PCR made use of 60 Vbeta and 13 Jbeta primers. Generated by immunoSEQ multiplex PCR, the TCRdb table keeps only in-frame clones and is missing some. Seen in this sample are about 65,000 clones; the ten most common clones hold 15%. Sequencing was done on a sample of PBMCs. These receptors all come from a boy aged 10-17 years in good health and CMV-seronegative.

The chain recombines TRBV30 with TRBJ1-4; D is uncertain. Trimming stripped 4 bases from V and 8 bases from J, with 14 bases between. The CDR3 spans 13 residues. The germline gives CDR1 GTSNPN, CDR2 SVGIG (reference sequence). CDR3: CAWNPTTGEKLFF. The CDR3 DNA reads TGTGCCTGGAACCCCACGACGGGGGAAAAACTGTTTTTT.

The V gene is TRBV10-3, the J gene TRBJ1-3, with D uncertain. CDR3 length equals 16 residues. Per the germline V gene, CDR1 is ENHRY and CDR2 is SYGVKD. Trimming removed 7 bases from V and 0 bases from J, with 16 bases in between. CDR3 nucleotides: TGTGCCATCACCCCGACGAGGGTACCCTCTGGAAACACCATATATTTT. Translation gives CAITPTRVPSGNTIYF.

CDR3 nucleotides: TGTGCCAGCAGTGACTTACTAGCGGGTAATCCGAATGAGCAGTTCTTC. Its translation: CASSDLLAGNPNEQFF. This chain uses TRBV6-6 with TRBJ2-1, with TRBD2 matching over 9 bases. Per the germline V gene, CDR1 is MNHNY and CDR2 is SVGAGI (reference sequence). Losses at the gene ends were 5 bases for V and 7 bases for J; bases not matched to a gene: 12. CDR3 length: 16 residues.

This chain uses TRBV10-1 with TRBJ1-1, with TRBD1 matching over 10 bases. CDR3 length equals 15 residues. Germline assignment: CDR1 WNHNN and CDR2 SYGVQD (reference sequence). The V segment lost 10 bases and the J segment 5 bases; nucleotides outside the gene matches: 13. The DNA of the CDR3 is TGCGCCATATGGGGGGACAGGGGAGCAGGGACTGAAGCTTTCTTT. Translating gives CAIWGDRGAGTEAFF.

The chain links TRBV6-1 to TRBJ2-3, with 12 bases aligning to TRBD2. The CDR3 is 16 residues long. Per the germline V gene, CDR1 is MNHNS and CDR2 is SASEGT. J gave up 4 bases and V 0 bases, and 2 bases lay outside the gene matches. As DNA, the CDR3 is TGTGCCAGCAGTGAAGCCGCTAGCGGGGGGGCAGATACGCAGTATTTT. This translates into CASSEAASGGADTQYF.

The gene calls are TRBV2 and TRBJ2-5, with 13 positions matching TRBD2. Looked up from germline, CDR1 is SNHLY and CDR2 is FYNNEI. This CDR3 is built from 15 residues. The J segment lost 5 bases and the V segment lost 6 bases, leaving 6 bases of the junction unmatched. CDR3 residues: CASRRTSGSAETQYF. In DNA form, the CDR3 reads TGTGCCAGCAGACGGACTAGCGGGAGCGCGGAGACCCAGTACTTC.

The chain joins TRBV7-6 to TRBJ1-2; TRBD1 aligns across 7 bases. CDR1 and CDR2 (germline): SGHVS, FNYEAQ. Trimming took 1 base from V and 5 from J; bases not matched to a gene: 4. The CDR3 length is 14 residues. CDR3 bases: TGTGCCAGCAGCTTAGAAGCGACAGGGTATGGCTACACCTTC. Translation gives CASSLEATGYGYTF.

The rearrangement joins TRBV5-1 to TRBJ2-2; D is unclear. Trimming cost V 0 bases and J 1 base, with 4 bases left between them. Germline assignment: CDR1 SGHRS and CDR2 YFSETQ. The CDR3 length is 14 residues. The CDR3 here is CASSLVKNTGELFF. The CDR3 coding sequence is TGCGCCAGCAGCTTGGTAAAGAACACCGGGGAGCTGTTTTTT.

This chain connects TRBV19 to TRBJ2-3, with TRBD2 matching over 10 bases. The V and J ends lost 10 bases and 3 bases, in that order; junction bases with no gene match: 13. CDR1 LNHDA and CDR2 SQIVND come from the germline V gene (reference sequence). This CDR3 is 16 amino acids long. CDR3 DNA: TGTGCCACAAATTCTAGAGCTAGCGGGAGTACAGATACGCAGTATTTT. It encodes CATNSRASGSTDTQYF.

The CDR3 protein is CASSLSGGGMNTEAFF. The CDR3 DNA is TGCGCCAGCAGCTTGTCGGGGGGCGGTATGAACACTGAAGCTTTCTTT. The chain carries TRBV5-1 and TRBJ1-1, with D possibly being TRBD1 (6 bases). CDR1 is SGHRS and CDR2 is YFSETQ in the germline V gene. The CDR3 contains 16 residues. Trimming stripped 1 base from V and 0 bases from J, with 13 bases between.

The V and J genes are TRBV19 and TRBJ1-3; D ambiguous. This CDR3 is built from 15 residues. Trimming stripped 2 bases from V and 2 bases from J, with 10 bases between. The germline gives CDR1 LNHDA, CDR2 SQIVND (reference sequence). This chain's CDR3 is CASSIRGYPGNTIYF. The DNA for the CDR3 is TGTGCCAGTAGTATACGGGGTTATCCTGGAAACACCATATATTTT.

CDR3 bases: TGTGCCAGCGGACAGGGAAATTCACCCCTCCACTTT. Translated, it gives CASGQGNSPLHF. The genes are TRBV6-5 and TRBJ1-6; 8 bases are shared with TRBD1. V was clipped by 8 bases and J by 7 bases; unmatched bases: 1. This CDR3 spans 12 amino acids. Germline CDR1 is MNHEY and CDR2 is SVGAGI.

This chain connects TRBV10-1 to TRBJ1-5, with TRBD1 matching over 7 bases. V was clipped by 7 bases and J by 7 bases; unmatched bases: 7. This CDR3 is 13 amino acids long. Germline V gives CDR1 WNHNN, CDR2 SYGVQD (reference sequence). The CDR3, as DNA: TGCGCCAGCACCACCGGGACAGCCCAGCCCCAGCATTTT. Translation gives CASTTGTAQPQHF.

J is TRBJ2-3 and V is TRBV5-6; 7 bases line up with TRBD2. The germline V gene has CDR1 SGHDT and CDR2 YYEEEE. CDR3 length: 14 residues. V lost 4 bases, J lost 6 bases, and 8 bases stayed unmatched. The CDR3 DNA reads TGTGCCAGCAGCCCAGGGAGGGGCCGGGATACGCAGTATTTT. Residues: CASSPGRGRDTQYF. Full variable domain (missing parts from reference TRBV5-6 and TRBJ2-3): DAGVTQSPTHLIKTRGQQVTLRCSPKSGHDTVSWYQQALGQGPQFIFQYYEEEERQRGNFPDRFSGHQFPNYSSELNVNALLLGDSALYLCASSPGRGRDTQYFGPGTRLTVL.

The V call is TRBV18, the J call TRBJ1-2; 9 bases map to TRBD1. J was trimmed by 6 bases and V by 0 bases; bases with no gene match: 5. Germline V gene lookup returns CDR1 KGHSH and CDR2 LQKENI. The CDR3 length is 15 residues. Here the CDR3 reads CASSPPGTGSDGYTF. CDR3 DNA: TGTGCCAGCTCACCACCAGGGACAGGGTCTGATGGCTACACCTTC.

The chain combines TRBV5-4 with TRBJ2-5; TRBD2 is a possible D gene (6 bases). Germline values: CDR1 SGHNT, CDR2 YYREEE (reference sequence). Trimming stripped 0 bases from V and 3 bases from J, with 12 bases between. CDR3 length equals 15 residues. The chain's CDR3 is CASSLAGALKETQYF. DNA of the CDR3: TGTGCCAGCAGCTTGGCGGGAGCGCTGAAAGAGACCCAGTACTTC.

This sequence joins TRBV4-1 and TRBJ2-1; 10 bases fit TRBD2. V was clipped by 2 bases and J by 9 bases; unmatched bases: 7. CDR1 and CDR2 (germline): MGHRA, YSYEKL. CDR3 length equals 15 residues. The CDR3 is CASSQKTSGWVEQFF. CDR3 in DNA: TGCGCCAGCAGCCAAAAGACTAGCGGGTGGGTTGAGCAGTTCTTC.

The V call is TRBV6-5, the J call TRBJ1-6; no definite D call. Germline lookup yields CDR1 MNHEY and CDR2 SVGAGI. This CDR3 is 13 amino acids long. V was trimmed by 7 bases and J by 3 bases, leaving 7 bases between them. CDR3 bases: TGTGCCAGCACCGGGGACTATAATTCACCCCTCCACTTT. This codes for CASTGDYNSPLHF.